The entry that follows covers one T cell receptor (beta chain) sequence. These data come from a study of regulatory T cells in long-lasting Graves disease. Relying on iRepertoire HTBI primers and Arm-PCR of CDR3 regions, the team built TCR beta libraries. From the multiplex PCR reads, TCRdb called clonotypes with MiXCR, one entry per CDR3 protein. The sample has 620,000 or so distinct CDR3 sequences; roughly 15% are singletons. This CDR3 region has 20 residues. Trimming took 6 bases from V and 1 from J; bases not matched to a gene: 23. CDR1 and CDR2 from the germline V gene are MGHRA and YSYEKL. Stated time point: newly diagnosed GD, antithyroid drugs for less than 3 months. Construction of the TCR library relied on RNA isolated from PBMCs. Patients met American Thyroid Association criteria for Graves' disease. The sample was also reused in another study, on T cells in Graves' hyperthyroidism and ophthalmopathy. As that study records: Blood also contained most expanded thyroid clonotypes above 0.001. Stable hyperthyroidism was told apart from ophthalmopathy by a model built on 13 V-J features.

The sequence came from a woman aged 25 to 45 with Graves disease. Sequenced here: peripheral blood mononuclear cells (PBMCs), sampled at new diagnosis, from a patient treated with antithyroid drugs. The rearrangement joins TRBV4-1 to TRBJ1-1; 7 bases map to TRBD1. The CDR3 DNA follows: TGCGCCAGCAGAAGTTGGCGGTGGGATCGAGGGGGCGACGGGAACACTGAAGCTTTCTTT. Translated, it gives CASRSWRWDRGGDGNTEAFF.